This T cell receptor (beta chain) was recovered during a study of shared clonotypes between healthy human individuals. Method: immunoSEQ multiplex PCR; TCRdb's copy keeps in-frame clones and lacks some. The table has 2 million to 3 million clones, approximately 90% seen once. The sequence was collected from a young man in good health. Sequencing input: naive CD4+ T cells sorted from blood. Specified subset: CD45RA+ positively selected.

The CDR3 DNA follows: TGTGCCAGAAGCCTTGAGGGCTCAACAAGGGACATTCAGTACTTC. Protein: CARSLEGSTRDIQYF. V gene TRBV5-3 combines with J gene TRBJ2-4; weak D call: TRBD2 (5 bases). TRBV5-3 has ORF status, its function being uncertain. The CDR3 is 15 residues long. The germline V and J ends were trimmed by 4 bases and 8 bases, with 19 bases remaining between them.